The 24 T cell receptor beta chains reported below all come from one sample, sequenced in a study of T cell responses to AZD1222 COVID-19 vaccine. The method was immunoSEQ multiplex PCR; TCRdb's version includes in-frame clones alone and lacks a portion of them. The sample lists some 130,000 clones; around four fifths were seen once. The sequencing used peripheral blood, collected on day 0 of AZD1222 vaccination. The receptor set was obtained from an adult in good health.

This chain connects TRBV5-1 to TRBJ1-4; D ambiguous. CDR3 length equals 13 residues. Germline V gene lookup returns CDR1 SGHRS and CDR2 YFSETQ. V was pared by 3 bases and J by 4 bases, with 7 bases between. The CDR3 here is CASSSGINEKLFF. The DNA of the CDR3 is TGCGCCAGCAGCTCGGGCATTAATGAAAAACTGTTTTTT.

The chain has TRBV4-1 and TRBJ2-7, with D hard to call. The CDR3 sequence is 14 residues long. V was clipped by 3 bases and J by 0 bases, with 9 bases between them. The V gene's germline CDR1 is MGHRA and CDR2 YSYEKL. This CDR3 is CASSQLFSSYEQYF. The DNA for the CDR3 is TGCGCCAGCAGCCAGCTCTTTAGCTCCTACGAGCAGTACTTC.

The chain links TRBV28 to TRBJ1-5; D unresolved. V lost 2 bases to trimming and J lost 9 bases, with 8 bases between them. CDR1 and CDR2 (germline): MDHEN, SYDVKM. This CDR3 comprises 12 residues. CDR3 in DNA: TGTGCCAGCAGTTTAATTACTCCGCCCCAGCATTTT. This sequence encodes CASSLITPPQHF.

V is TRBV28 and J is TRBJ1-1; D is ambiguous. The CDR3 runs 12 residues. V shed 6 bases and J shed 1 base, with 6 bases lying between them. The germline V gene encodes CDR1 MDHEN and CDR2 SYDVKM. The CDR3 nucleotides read TGTGCCAGCAGGAGAGGGAACACTGAAGCTTTCTTT. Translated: CASRRGNTEAFF.

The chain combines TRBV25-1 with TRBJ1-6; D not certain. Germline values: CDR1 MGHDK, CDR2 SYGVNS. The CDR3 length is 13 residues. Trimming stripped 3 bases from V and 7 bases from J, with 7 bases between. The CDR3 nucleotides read TGTGCCAGCAGTGATTCTCGGAATTCACCCCTCCACTTT. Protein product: CASSDSRNSPLHF.

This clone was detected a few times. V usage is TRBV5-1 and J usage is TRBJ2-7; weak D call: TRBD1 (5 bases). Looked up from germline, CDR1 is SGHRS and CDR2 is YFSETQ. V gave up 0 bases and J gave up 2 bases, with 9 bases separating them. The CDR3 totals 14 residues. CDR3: CASSLVQGPYEQYF. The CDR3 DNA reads TGCGCCAGCAGCTTGGTTCAGGGTCCCTACGAGCAGTACTTC.

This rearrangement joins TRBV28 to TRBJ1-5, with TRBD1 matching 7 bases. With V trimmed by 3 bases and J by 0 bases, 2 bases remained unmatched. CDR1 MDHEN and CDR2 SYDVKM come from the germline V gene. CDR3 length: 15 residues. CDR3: CASSFRQGSNQPQHF. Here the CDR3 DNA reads TGTGCCAGCAGTTTCCGACAGGGTAGCAATCAGCCCCAGCATTTT. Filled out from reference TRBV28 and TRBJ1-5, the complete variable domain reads DVKVTQSSRYLVKRTGEKVFLECVQDMDHENMFWYRQDPGLGLRLIYFSYDVKMKEKGDIPEGYSVSREKKERFSLILESASTNQTSMYLCASSFRQGSNQPQHFGDGTRLSIL.

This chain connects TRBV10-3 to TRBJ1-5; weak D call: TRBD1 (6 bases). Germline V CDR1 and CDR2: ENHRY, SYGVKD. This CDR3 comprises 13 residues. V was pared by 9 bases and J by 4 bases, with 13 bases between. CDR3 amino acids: CAIGQFANQPQHF. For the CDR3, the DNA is TGTGCCATAGGACAGTTTGCAAATCAGCCCCAGCATTTT.

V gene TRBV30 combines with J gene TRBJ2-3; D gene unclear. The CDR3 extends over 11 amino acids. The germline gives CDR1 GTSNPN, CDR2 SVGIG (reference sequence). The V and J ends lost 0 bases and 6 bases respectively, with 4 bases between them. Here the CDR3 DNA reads TGTGCCTGGAGTGTTCGCGATACGCAGTATTTT. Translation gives CAWSVRDTQYF.

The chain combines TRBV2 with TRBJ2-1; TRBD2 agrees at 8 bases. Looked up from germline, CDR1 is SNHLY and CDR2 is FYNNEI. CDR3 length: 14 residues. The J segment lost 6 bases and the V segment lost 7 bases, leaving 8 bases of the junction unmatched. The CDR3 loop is CASKSGGIGNEQFF. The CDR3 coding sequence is TGTGCCAGCAAGTCGGGGGGGATTGGCAATGAGCAGTTCTTC.

The CDR3 loop reads CASSEMGHRTDTQYF. CDR3 bases: TGTGCCAGCAGTGAAATGGGTCATCGCACAGATACGCAGTATTTT. V usage is TRBV2 and J usage is TRBJ2-3; no clear D gene. The CDR3 runs to 15 residues. The V and J ends lost 2 bases and 1 base respectively, with 10 bases between them. The germline V gene encodes CDR1 SNHLY and CDR2 FYNNEI.

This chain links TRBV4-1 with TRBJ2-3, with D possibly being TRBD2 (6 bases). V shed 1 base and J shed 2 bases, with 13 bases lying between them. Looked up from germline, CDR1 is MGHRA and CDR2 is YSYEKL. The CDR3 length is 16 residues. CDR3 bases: TGCGCCAGCAGCCAAGGACCGGCGGGGCTCACAGATACGCAGTATTTT. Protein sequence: CASSQGPAGLTDTQYF.

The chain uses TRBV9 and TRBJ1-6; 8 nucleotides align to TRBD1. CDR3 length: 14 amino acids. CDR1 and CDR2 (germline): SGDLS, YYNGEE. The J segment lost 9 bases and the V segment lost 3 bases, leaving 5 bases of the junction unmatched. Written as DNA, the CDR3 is TGTGCCAGCAGCGCCGGACAGGGACGTTCACCCCTCCACTTT. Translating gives CASSAGQGRSPLHF.

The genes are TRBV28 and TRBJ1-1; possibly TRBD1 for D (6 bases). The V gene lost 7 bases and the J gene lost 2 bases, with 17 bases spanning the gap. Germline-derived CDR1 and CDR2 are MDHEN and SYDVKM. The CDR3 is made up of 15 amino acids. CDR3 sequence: CASILHQGYNTEAFF. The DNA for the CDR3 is TGTGCCAGCATATTACATCAGGGGTACAACACTGAAGCTTTCTTT.

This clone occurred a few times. The CDR3 DNA follows: TGTGCCAGCAGTGAACAGGGTCCGTCGAATGAGCAGTTCTTC. It yields the protein CASSEQGPSNEQFF. The J gene is TRBJ2-1, the V gene TRBV2, with D maybe TRBD1 (5 bases). CDR3 size: 14 residues. Trimming cost V 2 bases and J 7 bases, with 12 bases left between them. Germline-derived CDR1 and CDR2 are SNHLY and FYNNEI. Looking up the rest from reference TRBV2 and TRBJ2-1 gives the full variable domain: EPEVTQTPSHQVTQMGQEVILRCVPISNHLYFYWYRQILGQKVEFLVSFYNNEISEKSEIFDDQFSVERPDGSNFTLKIRSTKLEDSAMYFCASSEQGPSNEQFFGPGTRLTVL.

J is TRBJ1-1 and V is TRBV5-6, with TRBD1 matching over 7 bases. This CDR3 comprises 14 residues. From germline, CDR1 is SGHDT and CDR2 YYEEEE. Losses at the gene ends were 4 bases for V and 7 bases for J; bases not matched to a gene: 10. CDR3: CASSPGQRLNEAFF. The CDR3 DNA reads TGTGCCAGCAGCCCGGGACAGAGACTCAATGAAGCTTTCTTT.

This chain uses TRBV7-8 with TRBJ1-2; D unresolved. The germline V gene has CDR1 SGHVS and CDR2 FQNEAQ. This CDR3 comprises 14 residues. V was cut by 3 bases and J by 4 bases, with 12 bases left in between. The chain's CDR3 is CASSFSGGGYGYTF. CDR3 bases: TGTGCCAGCAGCTTTTCTGGAGGCGGCTATGGCTACACCTTC.

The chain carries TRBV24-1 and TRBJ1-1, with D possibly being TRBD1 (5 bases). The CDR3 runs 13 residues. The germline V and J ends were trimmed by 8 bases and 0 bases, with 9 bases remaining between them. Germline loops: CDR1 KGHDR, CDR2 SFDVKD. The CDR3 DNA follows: TGTGCCACCATGGGACTTATGAACACTGAAGCTTTCTTT. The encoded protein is CATMGLMNTEAFF.

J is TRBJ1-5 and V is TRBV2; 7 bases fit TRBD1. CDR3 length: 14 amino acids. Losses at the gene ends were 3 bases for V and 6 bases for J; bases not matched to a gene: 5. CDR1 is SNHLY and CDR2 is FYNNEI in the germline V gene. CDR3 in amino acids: CASSEGQRVQPQHF. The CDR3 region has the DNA TGTGCCAGCAGTGAGGGACAGAGGGTTCAGCCCCAGCATTTT.

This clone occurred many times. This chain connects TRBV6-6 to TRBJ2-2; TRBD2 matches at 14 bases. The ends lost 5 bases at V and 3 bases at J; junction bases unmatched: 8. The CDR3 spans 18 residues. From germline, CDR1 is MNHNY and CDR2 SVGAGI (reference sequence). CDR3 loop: CASSPGLAGAHYTGELFF. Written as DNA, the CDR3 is TGTGCCAGCAGTCCGGGACTAGCGGGGGCCCATTACACCGGGGAGCTGTTTTTT.

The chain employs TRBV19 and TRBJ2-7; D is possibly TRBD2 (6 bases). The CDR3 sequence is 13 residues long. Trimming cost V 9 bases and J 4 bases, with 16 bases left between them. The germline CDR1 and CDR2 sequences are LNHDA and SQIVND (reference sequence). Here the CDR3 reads CASGRGFGYEQYF. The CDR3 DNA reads TGTGCCAGCGGGCGGGGTTTCGGGTACGAGCAGTACTTC. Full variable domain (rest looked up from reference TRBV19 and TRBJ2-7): DGGITQSPKYLFRKEGQNVTLSCEQNLNHDAMYWYRQDPGQGLRLIYYSQIVNDFQKGDIAEGYSVSREKKESFPLTVTSAQKNPTAFYLCASGRGFGYEQYFGPGTRLTVT.

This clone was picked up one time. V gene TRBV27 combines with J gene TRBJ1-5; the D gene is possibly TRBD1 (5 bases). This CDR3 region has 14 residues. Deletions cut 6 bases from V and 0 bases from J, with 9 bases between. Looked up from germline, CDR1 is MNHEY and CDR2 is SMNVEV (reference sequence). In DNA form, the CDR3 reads TGTGCCAGCAGGCAGGGACCTAGCAATCAGCCCCAGCATTTT. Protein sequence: CASRQGPSNQPQHF.

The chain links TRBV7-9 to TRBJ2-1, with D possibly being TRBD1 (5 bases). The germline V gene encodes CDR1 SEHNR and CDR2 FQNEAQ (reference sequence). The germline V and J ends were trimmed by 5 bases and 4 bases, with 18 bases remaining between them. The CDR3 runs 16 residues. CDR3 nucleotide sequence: TGTGCCAGCAGCCAAAGGACACCCGGAGCGTACAATGAGCAGTTCTTC. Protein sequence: CASSQRTPGAYNEQFF.

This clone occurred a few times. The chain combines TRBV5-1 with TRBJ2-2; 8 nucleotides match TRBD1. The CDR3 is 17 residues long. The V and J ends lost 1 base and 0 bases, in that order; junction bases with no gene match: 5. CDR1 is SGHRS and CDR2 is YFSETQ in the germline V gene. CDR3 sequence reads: CASSLRTGGTNTGELFF. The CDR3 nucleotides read TGCGCCAGCAGCTTGCGAACAGGGGGAACGAACACCGGGGAGCTGTTTTTT.